This TCR beta chain is drawn from a study of CD8 T cells in ankylosing spondylitis (dated by TCRdb to 2017 to 2019). Broadly, across the study: T cell receptor beta repertoires were profiled in healthy donors and ankylosing spondylitis patients so that disease-linked TCR variants could be found. The full study cohort comprised 25 ankylosing spondylitis patients and around 100 healthy donors. Peripheral blood was sampled, and synovial fluid was additionally collected from ankylosing spondylitis patients.

Synovial fluid samples were matched to blood samples from the same ankylosing spondylitis patients. The paper as a whole reports these results and caveats: Blood from ankylosing spondylitis patients appeared to be characterized by a TCR beta motif composed of eight or nine highly homologous amino acid variants. Significant enrichment of the disease-linked clones was reported in matched synovial fluid samples from ankylosing spondylitis patients. Some motif variants were previously reported in synovial fluid and blood of reactive arthritis patients, suggesting common disease-initiation mechanisms. A CD8+ phenotype was shown by the disease-linked clones, which were found at relatively low frequencies in peripheral blood.

For sequencing, an Illumina HiSeq 2500 was employed. Quantitative 5'-RACE with molecular barcodes was used to prepare TCR beta libraries. In the paper's pipeline: To identify disease-linked TCR variants, a new computational method was used, one built on a probabilistic model of VDJ rearrangement. The raw public data were reprocessed by TCRdb itself: fastp quality trimming at Q25, MiXCR clonotype calling, in-frame beta chains only. Records with the same CDR3 protein are collapsed into one entry carrying the most frequent genes and DNA. V and J calls and clone size were set by TCRdb, not the authors. The sample includes around 100,000 distinct CDR3 sequences, with more than 20% observed a single time. The top ten clones comprise roughly an eighth of the sample. This clonotype has a handful of counts. It has no known antigen specificity. Base qualities are not provided; no much larger clone lies one nucleotide away.

V is shortened by 10 bases, J by 4 bases, and the region joining them spans 10 bases. CDR1 and CDR2 (MDHEN, SYDVKM) derive from the germline V gene. The CDR3 runs 12 amino acids, cysteine and phenylalanine included. Of the read, only the CDR3 DNA is kept; its 36 bases are in frame from base 1. In this chain, TRBV28 is recombined with TRBJ2-2, with the identity of the D gene unclear. The receptor's source is a male donor with ankylosing spondylitis. Sequencing was done on a sample of synovial fluid, either unsorted or a sorted T cell fraction (not recorded which). CDR3 region: CAIDFGTGELFF. The nucleotides read TGTGCCATCGACTTTGGCACCGGGGAGCTGTTTTTT. Joined to the reference TRBV28 and TRBJ2-2 proteins, this CDR3 gives the full variable domain: DVKVTQSSRYLVKRTGEKVFLECVQDMDHENMFWYRQDPGLGLRLIYFSYDVKMKEKGDIPEGYSVSREKKERFSLILESASTNQTSMYLCAIDFGTGELFFGEGSRLTVL.